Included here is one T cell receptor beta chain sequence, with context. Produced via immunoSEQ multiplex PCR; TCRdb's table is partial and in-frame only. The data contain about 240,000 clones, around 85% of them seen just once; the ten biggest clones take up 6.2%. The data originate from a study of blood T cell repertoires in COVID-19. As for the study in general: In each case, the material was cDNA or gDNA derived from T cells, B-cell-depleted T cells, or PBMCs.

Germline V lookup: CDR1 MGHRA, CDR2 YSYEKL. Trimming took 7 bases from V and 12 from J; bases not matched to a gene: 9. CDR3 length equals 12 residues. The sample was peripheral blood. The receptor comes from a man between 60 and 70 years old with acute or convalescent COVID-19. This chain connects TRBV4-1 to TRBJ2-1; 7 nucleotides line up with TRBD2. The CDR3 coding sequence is TGCGCCAGCACCGGAGCGGGGAGAGTGCAGTTCTTC. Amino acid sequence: CASTGAGRVQFF.